Here is one T cell receptor beta chain with its context. Its antigen is still unknown. The V gene end was trimmed by 3 bases and the J gene end by 6 bases; junction bases not matched to a gene: 15. This CDR3 spans 18 amino acids. Germline CDR1 KGHDR, CDR2 SFDVKD. These data come from a study of regulatory T cells in long-lasting Graves disease. Whole-study results and caveats: Persistent cases of Graves' showed reduced TCR diversity relative to newly diagnosed patients.

The time point was: newly diagnosed GD, antithyroid drugs for less than 3 months. With RNA extracted from PBMCs as input, the TCR library was made. Sequencing libraries for TCR beta were prepared with iRepertoire HTBI primers and Arm-PCR of CDR3 regions. TCRdb ran MiXCR on the multiplex PCR reads and lists one entry per CDR3 protein. Of about 320,000 distinct CDR3 sequences listed, 15% to 20% were seen once; the top ten hold less than 40%. The sample was peripheral blood mononuclear cells (PBMCs), taken at new diagnosis, from a patient treated with antithyroid drugs. This clonotype was sampled from a female donor with Graves disease. The chain joins TRBV24-1 to TRBJ2-1; TRBD2 matches at 8 bases. The CDR3 here is CATSDEGLSSGNFNEQFF. CDR3 coding DNA: TGTGCCACCAGTGATGAAGGGCTGAGTAGCGGGAACTTCAATGAGCAGTTCTTC.